This TCR beta chain was sequenced in a study of beta chain features in type 1 diabetes. Study-wide context: Patients shared similar age, gender and cell yields with healthy donors. About 98,000,000 sorted cells were examined across all samples.

General study results and limits: The question of HLA type influencing TCRB rearrangement was one that remained unresolved here.

The CDR3 sequence is 13 residues long. Germline V lookup: CDR1 SNHLY, CDR2 FYNNEI. V lost 4 bases, J lost 5 bases, and 11 bases lay in between. Concerning this clone itself: What it binds is not known.

The authors reverse transcribed all of the isolated RNA, so sequencing captured expressed TCRB transcripts. Data came from immunoSEQ multiplex PCR; TCRdb stores just in-frame clones and leaves some out. The sample contains around 300,000 clones, 11% of which appear only once. This sequence was found in a woman under 40 in good health. The chain employs TRBV2 and TRBJ2-5; D unclear. Sequencing used naive CD4+ T cells from blood. The CDR3 sequence: CASSVERLETQYF. The CDR3 bases are TGTGCCAGCAGTGTCGAGAGGCTGGAGACCCAGTACTTC.